Below, one T cell receptor (beta chain) is given with its context. What it recognizes is unknown. Viral peptide pool expansion of antigen-specific CD4+ T cells preceded sequencing in the ViraFEST assay. Isolating CD4+ T cells followed approximately nine days of culture. The infection with SARS-CoV-2 (confirmed by PCR) occurred in this person between March and December 2020. Each participant received a vaccine that was either BNT162b2 or mRNA-1273, given as two doses. This sample was taken from a study of vaccination effects on CD4 cells after COVID-19. Study information: Three patients who were convalescent were sampled early, at day +14, and again late after vaccination.

The CDR3 contains 12 residues. Germline V gene data show CDR1 as MNHEY and CDR2 as SVGAGI. Trimming shortened V by 6 bases and J by 5 bases, and 10 bases separated the two germline ends. The table came from immunoSEQ multiplex PCR; TCRdb's copy has only in-frame clones and leaves some out. The data show more than 15,000 clones, with over 60% seen just once and 20% to 25% held by the top ten. The clonotype originates from a human donor who had a prior SARS-CoV-2 infection. V gene TRBV6-5 combines with J gene TRBJ2-5; D is unresolved. The source material was CD4+ T cells from PBMCs cultured with SARS-CoV-2 spike peptides, sampled after COVID-19 vaccination. CDR3 sequence (DNA): TGTGCCAGCAGCCTAATCAGGGAGACCCAGTACTTC. It specifies CASSLIRETQYF.